What follows is one T cell receptor (beta chain) and its context. Germline lookup yields CDR1 WSHSY and CDR2 SAAADI. Trimming at V came to 4 bases and at J to 4 bases, leaving 3 bases not matched to a gene. The CDR3 loop spans 13 amino acids. Per the original data handling: From reference gene primer amplification, estimates of nucleated cell counts were derived. Produced via immunoSEQ multiplex PCR; TCRdb's table is partial and in-frame only. V and J calls and clone size follow that table, whereas D and trimming were derived from the DNA. The profile shows around 230,000 clones, approximately 89% of them singletons. This study enrolled people aged about 18 to 100 from roughly 24 US geographic areas. This sample was included in a study of blood T cell repertoires in COVID-19. Background on the study: COVID-19 samples, acute and convalescent, were from the United States, Italy and Spain.

The chain uses TRBV10-2 and TRBJ1-1; 7 nucleotides agree with TRBD1. Specimen: PBMCs or T cells enriched from blood (not recorded which). The sequence was collected from a woman between 40 and 55 years old with acute COVID-19. CDR3 in DNA: TGCGCCAGCAGTGGCCAGGGGGTCACTGAAGCTTTCTTT. Amino acid sequence: CASSGQGVTEAFF.